Each of the 24 T cell receptor beta chains below was sequenced from the same sample in a study of long-term antiretroviral therapy in people with HIV. This was the immunoSEQ v3.0 assay at survey level. Data came from immunoSEQ multiplex PCR; TCRdb stores just in-frame clones and leaves some out. Seen here are approximately 8,800 clones, over 60% observed once, and the top ten hold roughly 25%. The sequencing here drew on unsorted PBMCs, taken 0.6 years before starting antiretroviral therapy. The receptors stem from a man aged 35 to 55 with HIV.

V usage is TRBV12-5 and J usage is TRBJ2-5; a possible D gene is TRBD2 (5 bases). The germline V and J ends were trimmed by 1 base and 1 base, with 7 bases remaining between them. This CDR3 region has 14 residues. Looked up from germline, CDR1 is LGHNT and CDR2 is FRNRAP. CDR3 sequence reads: CASGLGAAQETQYF. CDR3 nucleotides: TGTGCTAGTGGTTTGGGAGCGGCCCAAGAGACCCAGTACTTC. Together with reference TRBV12-5 and TRBJ2-5, the CDR3 gives the full variable domain: DARVTQTPRHKVTEMGQEVTMRCQPILGHNTVFWYRQTMMQGLELLAYFRNRAPLDDSGMPKDRFSAEMPDATLATLKIQPSEPRDSAVYFCASGLGAAQETQYFGPGTRLLVL.

The gene calls are TRBV18 and TRBJ1-4, with no clear D. Trimming removed 6 bases at V and 6 bases at J, with 8 bases between. The germline CDR1 and CDR2 sequences are KGHSH and LQKENI. This CDR3 contains 12 residues. For the CDR3, the DNA is TGTGCCAGCTCCCCCGGGGATGAAAAACTGTTTTTT. The encoded protein is CASSPGDEKLFF.

The V gene is TRBV11-1, the J gene TRBJ1-5; D is undetermined. V gave up 2 bases and J gave up 5 bases, with 7 bases separating them. Germline lookup yields CDR1 SGHAT and CDR2 FQDESV (reference sequence). The CDR3 totals 13 residues. CDR3 nucleotide sequence: TGTGCCAGCAGCTTAAGGACTGATCAGCCCCAGCATTTT. This codes for CASSLRTDQPQHF.

The chain has TRBV5-4 and TRBJ2-1; D not certain. V shed 4 bases and J shed 5 bases, with 13 bases lying between them. The germline gives CDR1 SGHNT, CDR2 YYREEE (reference sequence). CDR3 length equals 14 residues. CDR3 region: CASSPIDTHNEQFF. The CDR3 nucleotides read TGTGCCAGCAGCCCGATTGACACGCACAATGAGCAGTTCTTC.

The rearrangement links TRBV5-8 to TRBJ2-7, with TRBD1 matching 7 bases. The germline gives CDR1 SGHTS, CDR2 YDEGEE. The CDR3 runs to 16 residues. Trimming cost V 4 bases and J 2 bases; bases outside gene matches: 12. The chain's CDR3 is CASSADRDEAPYEQYF. CDR3 bases: TGTGCCAGCAGCGCTGACAGGGATGAGGCCCCCTACGAGCAGTACTTC.

The J gene is TRBJ1-5, the V gene TRBV2; TRBD1 matches 10 bases. The V and J ends lost 4 bases and 3 bases, in that order; junction bases with no gene match: 3. Germline V gene data show CDR1 as SNHLY and CDR2 as FYNNEI. CDR3 length: 15 amino acids. The CDR3 DNA is TGTGCCAGCAGTGGGACAGGGGGACACAATCAGCCCCAGCATTTT. Its translation is CASSGTGGHNQPQHF.

This clone appeared a single time. The rearrangement uses TRBV7-9 and TRBJ1-4; 7 bases are shared with TRBD1. V shed 7 bases and J 5 bases; nucleotides not matched to a gene: 4. Germline CDR1 is SEHNR and CDR2 is FQNEAQ (reference sequence). This CDR3 spans 13 amino acids. The CDR3: CASTIQGNEKLFF. DNA for the CDR3: TGTGCCAGCACCATACAGGGGAATGAAAAACTGTTTTTT. The whole variable domain, filled in from reference TRBV7-9 and TRBJ1-4, reads DTGVSQNPRHKITKRGQNVTFRCDPISEHNRLYWYRQTLGQGPEFLTYFQNEAQLEKSRLLSDRFSAERPKGSFSTLEIQRTEQGDSAMYLCASTIQGNEKLFFGSGTQLSVL.

The rearrangement links TRBV5-1 to TRBJ1-1; D is perhaps TRBD1 (5 bases). V was shortened by 0 bases and J by 4 bases, with 13 bases between the two germline ends. The CDR3 covers 15 residues. Germline CDR1 is SGHRS and CDR2 is YFSETQ. DNA of the CDR3: TGCGCCAGCAGCTTGGATGGGGGATCGGGCACTGAAGCTTTCTTT. Translated: CASSLDGGSGTEAFF.

This clone has only one observation. V gene TRBV13 combines with J gene TRBJ2-7; D is possibly TRBD1 (6 bases). Per germline, CDR1 PRHDT and CDR2 FYEKMQ (reference sequence). Trimming shortened V by 5 bases and J by 2 bases, and 10 bases separated the two germline ends. The length of the CDR3 is 13 residues. This CDR3 is CASSKGGTYEQYF. CDR3 in DNA: TGTGCCAGCAGCAAAGGGGGAACCTACGAGCAGTACTTC.

This sequence joins TRBV12-5 and TRBJ1-2; TRBD1 is a possible D gene (6 bases). Trimming took 7 bases from V and 7 from J, leaving 16 bases between them. Per germline, CDR1 LGHNT and CDR2 FRNRAP. The CDR3 contains 13 residues. This CDR3 is CASALQGLRGYTF. CDR3 bases: TGTGCTAGTGCTTTACAGGGCCTTCGTGGCTACACCTTC.

The chain carries TRBV4-1 and TRBJ2-7; D may be TRBD1 or TRBD2 (6 bases each). The CDR3 extends over 14 amino acids. V shed 1 base and J shed 3 bases, with 10 bases lying between them. Germline assignment: CDR1 MGHRA and CDR2 YSYEKL. The CDR3 sequence: CASSQAGGGYEQYF. In nucleotides, the CDR3 is TGCGCCAGCAGCCAAGCCGGGGGCGGCTACGAGCAGTACTTC.

As for this clone: Sequence at one end of the junction differs from germline and may be a read error. This sequence joins TRBV18 and TRBJ2-7; no definite D call. The CDR3 is made up of 14 amino acids. Per germline, CDR1 KGHSH and CDR2 LQKENI. The CDR3 region is CASSPRTLSYEQYF. The CDR3 DNA reads TGTGCCAGCTCCCCACGGACCTTGTCCTACGAGCAGTACTTC.

V usage is TRBV5-1 and J usage is TRBJ2-1, with no clear D. CDR3 size: 13 residues. Trimming stripped 4 bases from V and 5 bases from J, with 10 bases between. Germline CDR1 SGHRS, CDR2 YFSETQ. This chain's CDR3 is CASSLPPDNEQFF. The CDR3 coding sequence is TGCGCCAGCAGCCTCCCTCCGGACAATGAGCAGTTCTTC.

The chain recombines TRBV30 with TRBJ1-1; TRBD1 might be the D (6 bases). CDR1 and CDR2 from the germline V gene are GTSNPN and SVGIG (reference sequence). V lost 0 bases and J 9 bases, leaving 11 bases between the germline ends. The length of the CDR3 is 12 residues. The CDR3 sequence: CAWSVLGAKAFF. DNA of the CDR3: TGTGCCTGGAGTGTACTGGGGGCTAAAGCTTTCTTT. Full variable domain (missing parts from reference TRBV30 and TRBJ1-1): SQTIHQWPATLVQPVGSPLSLECTVEGTSNPNLYWYRQAAGRGLQLLFYSVGIGQISSEVPQNLSASRPQDRQFILSSKKLLLSDSGFYLCAWSVLGAKAFFGQGTRLTVV.

The chain joins TRBV5-1 to TRBJ1-2; D is unresolved. Trimming shortened V by 4 bases and J by 4 bases, and 14 bases separated the two germline ends. The CDR3 totals 14 residues. Germline CDR1 and CDR2: SGHRS and YFSETQ. CDR3 region: CASSRGTDLYGYTF. CDR3 nucleotide sequence: TGCGCCAGCAGCCGGGGAACAGACCTCTATGGCTACACCTTC.

The chain carries TRBV4-1 and TRBJ1-2; no firm D call. The CDR3 is 12 residues long. The germline V gene has CDR1 MGHRA and CDR2 YSYEKL. V was pared by 5 bases and J by 0 bases, with 4 bases between. The CDR3 protein is CASSGANYGYTF. CDR3 coding DNA: TGCGCCAGCAGCGGAGCTAACTATGGCTACACCTTC.

The chain links TRBV7-9 to TRBJ1-5; the match to TRBD1 covers 8 bases. The junction had 5 bases not matched to a gene; V was cut back by 2 bases and J by 2 bases. Germline CDR1 reads SEHNR; CDR2 reads FQNEAQ (reference sequence). This CDR3 is 16 amino acids long. The CDR3 region has the DNA TGTGCCAGCAGCTTATGGGCAGGGGGCGGCAATCAGCCCCAGCATTTT. Its translation is CASSLWAGGGNQPQHF.

The sample holds a few counts of this clone. The J gene is TRBJ2-2, the V gene TRBV19, with 9 bases aligning to TRBD1. Germline V gene data show CDR1 as LNHDA and CDR2 as SQIVND (reference sequence). CDR3 length: 17 amino acids. V lost 1 base to trimming and J lost 3 bases; unmatched junction nucleotides: 6. The CDR3 DNA is TGTGCCAGTAGTATAGCCTCGGGACAGGGATACACCGGGGAGCTGTTTTTT. It yields the protein CASSIASGQGYTGELFF.

J is TRBJ2-5 and V is TRBV25-1; 15 positions agree with TRBD2. With 4 bases clipped from V and 2 bases from J, the junction kept 8 bases outside the gene matches. Per the germline V gene, CDR1 is MGHDK and CDR2 is SYGVNS. The CDR3 sequence is 18 residues long. Here the CDR3 DNA reads TGTGCCAGCAGTGCCATAGGACTAGCGGGGGGGCCACAAGAGACCCAGTACTTC. Its translation: CASSAIGLAGGPQETQYF.

V is TRBV7-9 and J is TRBJ2-1, with D unresolved. Looked up from germline, CDR1 is SEHNR and CDR2 is FQNEAQ (reference sequence). CDR3 length: 19 residues. V lost 4 bases and J 1 base, leaving 23 bases between the germline ends. The CDR3 DNA sequence: TGTGCCAGCAGCTCCATAAATACAGCATTTGTCGAATCCTACAATGAGCAGTTCTTC. It codes for CASSSINTAFVESYNEQFF.

Concerning this clone: This sample includes further DNA sequences coding for the same CDR3. This chain connects TRBV9 to TRBJ2-1, with 15 positions matching TRBD2. Trimming cost V 4 bases and J 4 bases; bases outside gene matches: 9. This CDR3 contains 18 residues. Germline V gene data show CDR1 as SGDLS and CDR2 as YYNGEE. This CDR3 reads CASSPKGLAGGFYNEQFF. The CDR3 bases are TGTGCCAGCAGCCCGAAGGGACTAGCGGGGGGATTTTACAATGAGCAGTTCTTC.

The V gene is TRBV5-6, the J gene TRBJ2-7, with 10 bases fitting TRBD1. Germline values: CDR1 SGHDT, CDR2 YYEEEE. Unmatched junction bases numbered 6, after V lost 4 bases and J lost 5 bases. This CDR3 is 14 amino acids long. In DNA form, the CDR3 reads TGTGCCAGCAGCGGACGGGACAGGGGTAACGAGCAGTACTTC. This gives the protein CASSGRDRGNEQYF.

The chain links TRBV9 to TRBJ2-3; maybe TRBD1 (6 bases). Trimming removed 3 bases at V and 3 bases at J, with 11 bases between. Germline CDR1 SGDLS, CDR2 YYNGEE. The CDR3 length is 14 residues. CDR3 loop: CASSAEGQTDTQYF. CDR3 sequence (DNA): TGTGCCAGCAGCGCCGAGGGACAAACAGATACGCAGTATTTT.

The V gene is TRBV19, the J gene TRBJ2-2; TRBD1 aligns across 8 bases. The CDR3 is made up of 16 amino acids. The germline V gene has CDR1 LNHDA and CDR2 SQIVND (reference sequence). The J segment lost 7 bases and the V segment lost 7 bases, leaving 14 bases of the junction unmatched. The CDR3 region is CASTKDRGQVVGELFF. In DNA, the CDR3 is TGTGCCAGTACCAAAGACAGGGGTCAGGTGGTCGGGGAGCTGTTTTTT.